These T cell receptor beta chains were read from a single sample in a study of cytomegalovirus exposure and HLA in healthy donors. Sequencing was performed with immunoSEQ multiplex PCR; in TCRdb, only in-frame clones are kept and a portion is missing. The sample consists of 180,000 or so clones, 86% of them appearing once. The material sequenced was PBMCs. These TCRs come from a woman in her twenties or thirties in good health and CMV-seronegative. The CDR3 runs from the conserved cysteine through the conserved F or W. D genes are given only for firm matches. Size is stated for part of the rows, as once, few or many counts, or as a class when the clone is expanded.

TRBJ2-2,TRBV6-5,once,TRBD2,CASSRGGMGTGELFF,TGTGCCAGCAGTCGGGGGGGGATGGGAACCGGGGAGCTGTTTTTT
TRBJ2-7,TRBV19,-,-,CASSTLSRAPYEQYF,TGTGCCAGTAGTACGTTATCCAGGGCCCCCTACGAGCAGTACTTC
TRBJ2-1,TRBV7-9,-,-,CASSPPAGPSYNEQFF,TGTGCCAGCAGCCCGCCAGCGGGTCCCTCCTACAATGAGCAGTTCTTC
TRBJ2-1,TRBV7-9,-,TRBD1,CASSSGTGVNEQFF,TGTGCCAGCAGCTCCGGGACAGGGGTAAATGAGCAGTTCTTC
TRBJ1-1,TRBV18,once,-,CASSRTDEAFF,TGTGCCAGCTCACGGACAGATGAAGCTTTCTTT
TRBJ1-3,TRBV7-9,-,TRBD1,CASSFGTDFSGNTIYF,TGTGCCAGCAGCTTTGGGACAGATTTCTCTGGAAACACCATATATTTT
TRBJ1-5,TRBV2,-,-,CASSQGIRQPQHF,TGTGCCAGCAGCCAGGGGATAAGGCAGCCCCAGCATTTT
TRBJ2-5,TRBV5-1,-,TRBD1,CASRVRGGLETQYF,TGCGCCAGCAGGGTCAGAGGGGGCTTAGAGACCCAGTACTTC
TRBJ2-2,TRBV28,-,-,CASSFGGSSGELFF,TGTGCCAGCAGTTTTGGCGGCTCCTCCGGGGAGCTGTTTTTT
TRBJ2-6,TRBV7-6,few,-,CASSLFTSSGANVLTF,TGTGCCAGCAGCTTATTCACCAGCTCTGGGGCCAACGTCCTGACTTTC
TRBJ1-4,TRBV28,-,-,CASSPNRASGLFF,TGTGCCAGCAGTCCAAACAGGGCTTCAGGGCTGTTTTTT
TRBJ2-3,TRBV2,-,-,CASTPSASTDTQYF,TGTGCCAGCACCCCTAGCGCGAGCACAGATACGCAGTATTTT
TRBJ2-2,TRBV10-3,-,TRBD2,CAISEPLAGHGELFF,TGTGCCATCAGTGAACCGCTAGCGGGACACGGGGAGCTGTTTTTT
TRBJ2-1,TRBV9,-,-,CASSVEMRGFGNEQFF,TGTGCCAGCAGCGTAGAGATGCGGGGCTTTGGCAATGAGCAGTTCTTC
TRBJ2-7,TRBV29-1,-,-,CSVDSGFGEQYF,TGCAGCGTTGATTCAGGGTTCGGCGAGCAGTACTTC
TRBJ2-7,TRBV7-9,-,-,CASSLGQGGNGYEQYF,TGTGCCAGCAGCCTCGGACAAGGGGGAAACGGGTACGAGCAGTACTTC
TRBJ2-7,TRBV28,-,TRBD1,CASSLRTGVEQYF,TGTGCCAGCAGTTTACGGACAGGGGTCGAGCAGTACTTC
TRBJ2-1,TRBV25-1,-,-,CASRATLGLWFF,TGTGCCAGCAGAGCTACCCTAGGTCTTTGGTTCTTC
TRBJ1-3,TRBV5-4,-,-,CASSGGDGGNTIYF,TGTGCCAGCAGCGGAGGGGACGGTGGAAACACCATATATTTT
TRBJ2-1,TRBV6-5,-,TRBD1,CASSYFRGWEQFF,TGTGCCAGCAGTTATTTCAGGGGGTGGGAGCAGTTCTTC
TRBJ1-5,TRBV6-1,-,-,CASSPGFGQPQHF,TGTGCCAGCAGCCCAGGGTTCGGGCAGCCCCAGCATTTT
TRBJ2-1,TRBV27,-,TRBD2,CASSPTGTSGRKQFF,TGTGCCAGCAGTCCAACCGGGACTAGCGGAAGAAAGCAGTTCTTC
TRBJ2-7,TRBV6-6,-,TRBD1,CASSYRTGGSYEQYF,TGTGCCAGCAGTTATAGGACAGGGGGCTCCTACGAGCAGTACTTC
TRBJ2-7,TRBV19,once,TRBD2,CASKSSGSTYYEQYF,TGTGCCAGTAAGAGTAGCGGGAGCACTTACTACGAGCAGTACTTC
TRBJ2-5,TRBV7-9,-,-,CASSPPTYQETQYF,TGTGCCAGCAGCCCACCGACTTACCAAGAGACCCAGTACTTC
TRBJ2-1,TRBV2,once,-,CASSDVRNEQFF,TGTGCCAGCAGTGATGTCAGGAATGAGCAGTTCTTC
TRBJ1-5,TRBV5-1,few,TRBD1,CASSSGGRQPQHF,TGCGCCAGCAGTTCAGGGGGTCGACAGCCCCAGCATTTT
TRBJ2-5,TRBV9,-,TRBD1,CASSPRTGLGETQYF,TGTGCCAGCAGCCCAAGGACAGGGCTGGGCGAGACCCAGTACTTC
TRBJ2-1,TRBV18,-,TRBD2,CASSLGLAGGHNEQFF,TGTGCCAGCTCACTGGGACTAGCGGGAGGGCACAATGAGCAGTTCTTC
TRBJ2-2,TRBV7-7,-,-,CASSSSGVSTGELFF,TGTGCTAGCAGCTCCTCGGGAGTAAGCACCGGGGAGCTGTTTTTT
TRBJ1-6,TRBV28,-,-,CASSLGGYSPLHF,TGTGCCAGCAGTTTAGGCGGTTATTCACCCCTCCACTTT
TRBJ2-3,TRBV5-1,-,-,CASTSGSLTDTQYF,TGCGCCAGCACGAGCGGATCTCTTACAGATACGCAGTATTTT
TRBJ1-4,TRBV19,-,-,CASSIAGATNEKLFF,TGTGCCAGTAGTATTGCGGGTGCAACTAATGAAAAACTGTTTTTT
TRBJ1-5,TRBV28,few,TRBD1,CASSHPGQGRNQPQHF,TGTGCCAGCAGCCATCCGGGACAGGGACGCAATCAGCCCCAGCATTTT
TRBJ2-7,TRBV11-1,once,-,CASSSTAREEQYF,TGTGCCAGCAGCTCCACGGCACGGGAGGAGCAGTACTTC
TRBJ1-1,TRBV6-1,-,TRBD1,CATSRTGLNTEAFF,TGTGCCACCTCAAGGACAGGGCTGAACACTGAAGCTTTCTTT
TRBJ2-7,TRBV28,-,TRBD2,CASSRTSGTSYEQYF,TGTGCCAGCAGTAGAACTAGCGGCACCTCCTACGAGCAGTACTTC
TRBJ2-1,TRBV9,-,TRBD1,CASSVMGTEGNEQFF,TGTGCCAGCAGCGTGATGGGGACAGAGGGGAATGAGCAGTTCTTC
TRBJ1-6,TRBV28,-,TRBD1,CASSTRTGGSLHF,TGTGCCAGCAGTACCCGGACAGGGGGCTCCCTCCACTTT
TRBJ2-1,TRBV13,-,TRBD1,CASSLGGRGLYEQFF,TGTGCCAGCAGCTTAGGAGGCAGGGGGCTCTATGAGCAGTTCTTC
TRBJ2-5,TRBV21-1,-,-,CASSSRQPKKTQYF,TGTGCCAGCAGCTCCCGACAGCCGAAAAAGACCCAGTACTTC
TRBJ1-1,TRBV5-6,-,-,CASSLGDRVSTEAFF,TGTGCCAGCAGCTTAGGGGATCGGGTGTCCACTGAAGCTTTCTTC
TRBJ2-7,TRBV27,-,-,CASSFSGVRYEQYF,TGTGCCAGCAGTTTTTCAGGGGTGAGGTACGAGCAGTACTTC
TRBJ2-3,TRBV29-1,-,TRBD2,CSVQKSGGGTDTQYF,TGCAGCGTCCAGAAGAGCGGGGGGGGCACAGATACGCAGTATTTT
TRBJ2-7,TRBV2,-,-,CASRAGYEQYF,TGTGCCAGCAGGGCGGGTTACGAGCAGTACTTC
TRBJ2-3,TRBV6-1,-,-,CASSVSRATDTQYF,TGTGCCAGCAGTGTAAGCAGGGCCACAGATACGCAGTATTTT
TRBJ2-3,TRBV29-1,-,TRBD2,CSVRGGLAGSDTQYF,TGCAGCGTCCGGGGGGGACTAGCGGGTTCTGATACGCAGTATTTT
TRBJ2-1,TRBV6-1,-,TRBD1,CASILTGAAEQFF,TGTGCCAGCATACTTACAGGGGCTGCTGAGCAGTTCTTC
TRBJ1-1,TRBV6-5,-,TRBD1,CASRSTGDTEAFF,TGTGCCAGCAGATCTACAGGGGATACTGAAGCTTTCTTT
TRBJ1-5,TRBV19,-,TRBD1,CASSTLGQGNQPQHF,TGTGCCAGTAGTACACTCGGACAGGGAAATCAGCCCCAGCATTTT
TRBJ2-7,TRBV9,-,TRBD1,CASSATGTGGDEQYF,TGTGCCAGCAGCGCCACCGGGACAGGGGGCGATGAGCAGTACTTC
TRBJ2-1,TRBV5-6,-,-,CASSLLVGSEQFF,TGTGCCAGCAGCTTACTAGTCGGAAGTGAGCAGTTCTTC
TRBJ2-6,TRBV7-3,few,-,CASSLSAHYGSGANGLTF,TGTGCCAGCAGCTTATCTGCTCACTACGGTTCTGGGGCCAACGGCCTGACTTTC
TRBJ1-3,TRBV2,once,TRBD1,CASNLQGPGNTIYF,TGTGCCAGCAACTTACAGGGGCCTGGAAACACCATATATTTT
TRBJ2-2,TRBV10-2,once,TRBD2,CATRSLAGVDNTGELFF,TGCGCCACCCGGTCACTAGCGGGAGTTGATAACACCGGGGAGCTGTTTTTT
TRBJ2-7,TRBV5-1,-,TRBD2,CASSFPRGGSGGASLNEQYF,TGCGCCAGCAGCTTCCCTCGCGGTGGGAGCGGGGGGGCCTCTTTAAACGAGCAGTACTTC